A selection of T cell receptor beta chains follows, all from one sample in a study of cytomegalovirus exposure and HLA in healthy donors. Assay used: immunoSEQ multiplex PCR; TCRdb lists only in-frame clones, some missing. The sample has roughly 220,000 clones, around 80% seen once. Input material: PBMCs. The receptors stem from a man aged 30-40 years in good health and CMV-seronegative. Both conserved end residues are part of each CDR3. A D gene is named only where the DNA matches it firmly. Rows may omit the clone size; those that give it use once, few, many or a size class.

clone_size,d_call,v_call,j_call,cdr3_aa,cdr3_nt
NA,NA,TRBV6-6,TRBJ1-2,CASSYVAGGNYGYTF,TGTGCCAGCAGTTACGTCGCAGGTGGTAACTATGGCTACACCTTC
NA,TRBD2,TRBV5-1,TRBJ2-2,CASSSKGRGANTGELFF,TGCGCCAGCAGCTCAAAAGGGCGGGGGGCCAACACCGGGGAGCTGTTTTTT
NA,TRBD1,TRBV10-3,TRBJ1-2,CAISAGQGYGYTF,TGTGCCATCAGTGCCGGACAGGGCTATGGCTACACCTTC
few,NA,TRBV7-2,TRBJ2-3,CASSFRAAVSITDTQYF,TGTGCCAGCAGCTTCAGGGCCGCGGTATCTATCACAGATACGCAGTATTTT
NA,TRBD1,TRBV4-2,TRBJ2-7,CASSRETGDPYEQYF,TGTGCCAGCAGCCGAGAAACAGGGGACCCCTACGAGCAGTACTTC
NA,NA,TRBV28,TRBJ2-3,CASSLGRTDTQYF,TGTGCCAGCAGTTTGGGGAGGACAGATACGCAGTATTTT
NA,TRBD2,TRBV4-3,TRBJ2-4,CASSQDLGGSKNIQYF,TGCGCCAGCAGCCAAGATCTGGGGGGGTCCAAAAACATTCAGTACTTC
NA,NA,TRBV10-1,TRBJ1-5,CASGGGKQPQHF,TGCGCCAGCGGGGGAGGTAAACAGCCCCAGCATTTT
NA,TRBD2,TRBV6-5,TRBJ2-1,CASSSRRGGDYNEQFF,TGTGCCAGCAGTTCGCGTCGTGGGGGGGACTACAATGAGCAGTTCTTC
once,TRBD1,TRBV28,TRBJ2-7,CASSDEAGQGADEQYF,TGTGCCAGCAGTGATGAAGCCGGACAGGGGGCGGATGAGCAGTACTTC
NA,NA,TRBV6-5,TRBJ1-4,CASSDPGEKLFF,TGTGCCAGCAGCGACCCGGGAGAAAAACTGTTTTTT
few,NA,TRBV27,TRBJ1-5,CASSLLSGSNQPQHF,TGTGCCAGCAGTTTATTGTCAGGGAGCAATCAGCCCCAGCATTTT
once,NA,TRBV27,TRBJ1-6,CASSLQGPYNSPLHF,TGTGCCAGCAGTTTACAGGGGCCCTATAATTCACCCCTCCACTTT
NA,TRBD1,TRBV7-8,TRBJ2-2,CASSPQGVIPNTGELFF,TGTGCCAGCAGCCCCCAGGGGGTTATCCCTAACACCGGGGAGCTGTTTTTT
NA,TRBD2,TRBV7-8,TRBJ2-3,CASSSTSGRRDTQYF,TGTGCCAGCAGCTCCACTAGCGGTCGCAGAGATACGCAGTATTTT
NA,TRBD2,TRBV5-1,TRBJ2-7,CASSSISTAGGYEQYF,TGCGCCAGCAGCTCGATCTCGACAGCGGGGGGCTACGAGCAGTACTTC
NA,TRBD1,TRBV15,TRBJ2-1,CATSRGTGVANEQFF,TGTGCCACCAGCAGGGGGACAGGAGTAGCCAATGAGCAGTTCTTC
NA,NA,TRBV5-1,TRBJ1-1,CASSSNGHPNTEAFF,TGCGCCAGCAGCTCGAACGGACATCCGAACACTGAAGCTTTCTTT
NA,TRBD2,TRBV4-2,TRBJ2-1,CASSATSGGANEQFF,TGTGCCAGCAGCGCCACTAGCGGGGGGGCGAATGAGCAGTTCTTC
NA,TRBD1,TRBV6-1,TRBJ1-2,CASSEGTGFGYTF,TGTGCCAGCAGTGAAGGGACAGGGTTTGGCTACACCTTC
NA,NA,TRBV7-2,TRBJ1-6,CASSLQYNSPLHF,TGTGCCAGCAGCCTTCAGTATAATTCACCCCTCCACTTT
NA,NA,TRBV29-1,TRBJ2-7,CSVVQGDSYEQYF,TGCAGCGTTGTACAAGGGGACTCCTACGAGCAGTACTTC
NA,NA,TRBV7-9,TRBJ1-1,CASSQGAGSEAFF,TGTGCCAGCAGCCAGGGCGCGGGGTCTGAAGCTTTCTTT
once,NA,TRBV5-6,TRBJ2-7,CASSLGHRSYEQYF,TGTGCCAGCAGCTTGGGACACCGATCCTACGAGCAGTACTTC
few,NA,TRBV5-6,TRBJ1-4,CASSLGGGEEKLFF,TGTGCCAGCAGCTTAGGCGGGGGCGAGGAAAAACTGTTTTTT
few,TRBD1,TRBV19,TRBJ1-5,CASKADRGNQPQHF,TGTGCCAGTAAGGCGGACAGGGGCAATCAGCCCCAGCATTTT
NA,NA,TRBV27,TRBJ2-2,CASSSLSTGELFF,TGTGCCAGCAGTTCCCTTAGCACCGGGGAGCTGTTTTTT
few,TRBD1,TRBV4-2,TRBJ2-3,CASSQYWIADRGRPDTQYF,TGTGCCAGCAGCCAATATTGGATTGCGGACAGGGGGCGCCCAGATACGCAGTATTTT
NA,NA,TRBV7-8,TRBJ1-4,CASSLWGGGEKLFF,TGTGCCAGCAGCTTATGGGGAGGGGGGGAAAAACTGTTTTTT
NA,NA,TRBV14,TRBJ1-1,CASFPYGDSDTEAFF,TGTGCCAGCTTCCCCTATGGGGATAGCGACACTGAAGCTTTCTTT
few,NA,TRBV18,TRBJ1-5,CASSSRESSNQPQHF,TGTGCCAGCTCATCCCGGGAATCTAGCAATCAGCCCCAGCATTTT
NA,NA,TRBV7-9,TRBJ1-4,CASSTGTLNEKLFF,TGTGCCAGCAGCACCGGGACACTCAATGAAAAACTGTTTTTT
NA,NA,TRBV6-6,TRBJ1-1,CASSPNRAAEAFF,TGTGCCAGCAGTCCCAACAGGGCCGCTGAAGCTTTCTTT
NA,NA,TRBV13,TRBJ2-5,CASSLAPGAIEETQYF,TGTGCCAGCAGCTTGGCCCCAGGGGCCATTGAAGAGACCCAGTACTTC
NA,NA,TRBV9,TRBJ1-4,CASSVQGSNEKLFF,TGTGCCAGCAGCGTCCAGGGGTCTAATGAAAAACTGTTTTTT
once,TRBD1,TRBV5-1,TRBJ2-1,CASGDRGNEQFF,TGCGCCAGCGGGGACAGGGGCAATGAGCAGTTCTTC
few,NA,TRBV5-1,TRBJ1-6,CASSLGSVNSPLHF,TGCGCCAGCAGCTTGGGGTCGGTTAATTCACCCCTCCACTTT
few,TRBD2,TRBV6-1,TRBJ2-1,CASKEAGGYNEQFF,TGTGCCAGCAAAGAGGCGGGGGGGTACAATGAGCAGTTCTTC
NA,TRBD1,TRBV18,TRBJ1-2,CASSGDRDNYGYTF,TGTGCCAGCTCAGGGGACAGGGACAACTATGGCTACACCTTC
NA,TRBD2,TRBV19,TRBJ2-3,CASSPRGGADTQYF,TGTGCCAGTAGTCCCCGGGGGGGGGCAGATACGCAGTATTTT
NA,TRBD2,TRBV4-2,TRBJ2-3,CASSQDLAGGSDTQYF,TGTGCCAGCAGCCAAGATCTCGCGGGGGGGTCAGATACGCAGTATTTT